The 3 T cell receptor beta chains listed next were all sequenced from one sample in a study of cytomegalovirus exposure and HLA in healthy donors. The PCR ran on 60 Vbeta and 13 Jbeta primers. Using immunoSEQ multiplex PCR, the repertoire was profiled, and TCRdb retains in-frame clones only, with some absent. The sample consists of roughly 120,000 clones, roughly four fifths of them appearing once. Sequencing was carried out using PBMCs. Receptor source: a man over 45 in good health and CMV-seropositive.

V usage is TRBV6-6 and J usage is TRBJ2-1; tentative D call: TRBD1 (5 bases). The CDR3 totals 15 residues. V gave up 0 bases and J gave up 7 bases, with 13 bases separating them. From germline, CDR1 is MNHNY and CDR2 SVGAGI (reference sequence). The chain's CDR3 is CASSYSSREGNEQFF. The CDR3 bases are TGTGCCAGCAGTTACTCGAGCAGGGAAGGGAATGAGCAGTTCTTC.

This chain connects TRBV15 to TRBJ2-7; tentatively, D is TRBD1 (5 bases). V lost 3 bases and J lost 6, with 12 bases in between. Looked up from germline, CDR1 is LNHNV and CDR2 is YYDKDF (reference sequence). The CDR3 sequence is 13 residues long. CDR3 residues: CATSRGPNLEQYF. CDR3 in DNA: TGTGCCACCAGCAGGGGGCCAAATCTCGAGCAGTACTTC.

The V gene is TRBV2, the J gene TRBJ2-7, with 8 bases matching TRBD2. This CDR3 is 16 amino acids long. V shed 11 bases, J shed 5 bases, and the junction held 20 bases outside the gene matches. Germline CDR1 SNHLY, CDR2 FYNNEI. The CDR3 here is CAQGQAGALGLNEQYF. As DNA, the CDR3 is TGTGCCCAGGGGCAAGCGGGAGCTTTAGGCTTAAACGAGCAGTACTTC.